The T cell receptor beta chain described here comes from a study of blood T cell repertoires in COVID-19. Background on the study: From the United States, Italy and Spain came samples of acute and convalescent COVID-19. Sources were T cells, B-cell-depleted T cells, or PBMCs; the material itself was cDNA or gDNA.

Original data processing: Amplification from reference gene primers served as the basis for estimated nucleated cell counts. Here immunoSEQ multiplex PCR was the method, and the copy in TCRdb shows in-frame clones only, minus some. The V and J calls and clone size are taken from that table; D and trimming were inferred from the DNA. The table shows more than 300,000 clones, with 70% to 90% occurring only once. CDR1 is ENHRY, CDR2 SYGVKD, per germline. The V end was cut by 6 bases, the J end by 1 base, with 17 bases between. The CDR3 covers 16 residues. Input material: peripheral blood. This sequence joins TRBV10-3 and TRBJ2-3, with D possibly being TRBD2 (6 bases). The receptor was isolated from a man aged 18-30 years who had recovered from COVID-19. The CDR3 loop is CAISPGASERTDTQYF. CDR3 DNA sequence: TGTGCCATCAGCCCCGGGGCTAGCGAGCGCACAGATACGCAGTATTTT.